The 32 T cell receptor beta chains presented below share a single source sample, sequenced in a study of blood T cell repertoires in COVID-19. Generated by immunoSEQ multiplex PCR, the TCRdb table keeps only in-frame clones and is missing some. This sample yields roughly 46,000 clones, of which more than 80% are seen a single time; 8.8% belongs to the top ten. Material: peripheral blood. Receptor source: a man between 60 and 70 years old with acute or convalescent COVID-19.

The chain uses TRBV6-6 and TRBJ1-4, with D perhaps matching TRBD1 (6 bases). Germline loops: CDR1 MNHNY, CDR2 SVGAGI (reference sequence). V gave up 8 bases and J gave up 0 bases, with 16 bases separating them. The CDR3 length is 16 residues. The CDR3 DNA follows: TGTGCCAGCGGGGGTAAGGGACACTCAACTAATGAAAAACTGTTTTTT. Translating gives CASGGKGHSTNEKLFF.

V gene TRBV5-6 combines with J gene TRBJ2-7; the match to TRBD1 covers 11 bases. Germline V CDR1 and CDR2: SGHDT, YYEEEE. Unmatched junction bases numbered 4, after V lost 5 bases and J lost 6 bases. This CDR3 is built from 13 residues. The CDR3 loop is CASRGQGGGEQYF. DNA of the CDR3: TGTGCCAGCAGGGGACAGGGGGGAGGCGAGCAGTACTTC.

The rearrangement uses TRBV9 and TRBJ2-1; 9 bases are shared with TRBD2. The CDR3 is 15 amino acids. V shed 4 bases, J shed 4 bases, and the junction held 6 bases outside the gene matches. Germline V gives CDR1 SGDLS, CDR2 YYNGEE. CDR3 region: CASSQRAGGYNEQFF. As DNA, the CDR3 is TGTGCCAGCAGCCAGCGAGCGGGGGGTTACAATGAGCAGTTCTTC.

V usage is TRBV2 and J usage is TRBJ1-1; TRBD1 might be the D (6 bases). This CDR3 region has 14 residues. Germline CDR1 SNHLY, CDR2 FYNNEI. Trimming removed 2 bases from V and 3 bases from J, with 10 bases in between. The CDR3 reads CASSEWGGHTEAFF. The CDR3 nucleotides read TGTGCCAGCAGTGAATGGGGGGGGCACACTGAAGCTTTCTTT.

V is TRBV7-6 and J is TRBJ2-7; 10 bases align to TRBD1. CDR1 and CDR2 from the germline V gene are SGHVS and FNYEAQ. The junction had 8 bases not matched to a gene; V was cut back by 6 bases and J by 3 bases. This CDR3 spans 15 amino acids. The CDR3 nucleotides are TGTGCCAGCAGTCCGGGACAGGGGATGAACTACGAGCAGTACTTC. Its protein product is CASSPGQGMNYEQYF.

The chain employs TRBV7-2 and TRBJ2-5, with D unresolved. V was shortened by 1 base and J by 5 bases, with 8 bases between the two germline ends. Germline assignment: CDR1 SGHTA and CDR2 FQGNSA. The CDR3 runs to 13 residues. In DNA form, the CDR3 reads TGTGCCAGCAGCTTAGTACAGTATGAGACCCAGTACTTC. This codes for CASSLVQYETQYF. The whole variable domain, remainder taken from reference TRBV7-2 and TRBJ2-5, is GAGVSQSPSNKVTEKGKDVELRCDPISGHTALYWYRQSLGQGLEFLIYFQGNSAPDKSGLPSDRFSAERTGGSVSTLTIQRTQQEDSAVYLCASSLVQYETQYFGPGTRLLVL.

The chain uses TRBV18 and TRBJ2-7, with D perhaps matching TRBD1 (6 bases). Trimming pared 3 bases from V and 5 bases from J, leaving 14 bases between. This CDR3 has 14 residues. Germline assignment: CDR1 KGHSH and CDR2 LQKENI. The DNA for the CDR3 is TGTGCCAGCTCACCCCGGACAGTACTTGACGAGCAGTACTTC. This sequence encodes CASSPRTVLDEQYF. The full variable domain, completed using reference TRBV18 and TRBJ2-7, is NAGVMQNPRHLVRRRGQEARLRCSPMKGHSHVYWYRQLPEEGLKFMVYLQKENIIDESGMPKERFSAEFPKEGPSILRIQQVVRGDSAAYFCASSPRTVLDEQYFGPGTRLTVT.

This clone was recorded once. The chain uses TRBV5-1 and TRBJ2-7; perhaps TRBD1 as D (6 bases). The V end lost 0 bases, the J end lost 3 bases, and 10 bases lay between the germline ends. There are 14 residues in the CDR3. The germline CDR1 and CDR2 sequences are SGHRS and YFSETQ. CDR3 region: CASSLEGGSYEQYF. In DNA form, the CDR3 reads TGCGCCAGCAGCTTGGAAGGGGGAAGCTACGAGCAGTACTTC.

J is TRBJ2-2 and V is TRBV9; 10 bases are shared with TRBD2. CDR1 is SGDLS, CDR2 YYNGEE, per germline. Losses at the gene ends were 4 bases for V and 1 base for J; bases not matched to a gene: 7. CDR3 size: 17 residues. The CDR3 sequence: CASSTRTSGLNTGELFF. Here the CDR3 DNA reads TGTGCCAGCAGCACCCGGACTAGCGGTCTGAACACCGGGGAGCTGTTTTTT.

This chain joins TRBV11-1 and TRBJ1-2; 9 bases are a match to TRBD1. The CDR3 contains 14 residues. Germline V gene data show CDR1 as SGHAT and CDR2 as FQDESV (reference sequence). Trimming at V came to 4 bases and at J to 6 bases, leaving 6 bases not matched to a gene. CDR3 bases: TGTGCCAGCAGCTCGGGACAGGGCCCCGATGGCTACACCTTC. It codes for CASSSGQGPDGYTF. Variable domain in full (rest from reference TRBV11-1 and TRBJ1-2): EAEVAQSPRYKITEKSQAVAFWCDPISGHATLYWYRQILGQGPELLVQFQDESVVDDSQLPKDRFSAERLKGVDSTLKIQPAELGDSAMYLCASSSGQGPDGYTFGSGTRLTVV.

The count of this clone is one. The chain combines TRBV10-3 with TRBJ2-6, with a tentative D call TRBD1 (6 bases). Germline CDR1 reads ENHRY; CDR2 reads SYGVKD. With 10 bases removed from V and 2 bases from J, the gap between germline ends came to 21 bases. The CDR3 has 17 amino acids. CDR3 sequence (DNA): TGTGCCACACAACAGGGAAAGAGACAGACTGGGGCCAACGTCCTGACTTTC. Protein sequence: CATQQGKRQTGANVLTF.

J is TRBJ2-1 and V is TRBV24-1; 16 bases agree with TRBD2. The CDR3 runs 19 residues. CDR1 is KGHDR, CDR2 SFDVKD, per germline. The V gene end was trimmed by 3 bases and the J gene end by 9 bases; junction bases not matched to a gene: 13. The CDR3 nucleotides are TGTGCCACCAGTGATGGGGGACTAGCGGGGGGGCCACATCTCATTGAGCAGTTCTTC. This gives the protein CATSDGGLAGGPHLIEQFF.

The DNA of the CDR3 is TGTGCCAGCAGCCAAGTCGGACTAGCGGGGGGCCCCACAGATACGCAGTATTTT. Encoded protein: CASSQVGLAGGPTDTQYF. The chain combines TRBV3-1 (or the pseudogene TRBV3-2) with TRBJ2-3, with 14 bases identical to TRBD2. This CDR3 has 18 residues. Germline V gives CDR1 LGHDT, CDR2 YNNKEL (reference sequence). The ends lost 1 base at V and 2 bases at J; junction bases unmatched: 5.

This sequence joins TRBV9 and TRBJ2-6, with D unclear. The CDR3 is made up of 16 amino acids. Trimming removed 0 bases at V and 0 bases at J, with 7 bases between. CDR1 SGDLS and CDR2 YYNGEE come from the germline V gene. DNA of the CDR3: TGTGCCAGCAGCGTAGGAGCCGTCTCTGGGGCCAACGTCCTGACTTTC. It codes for CASSVGAVSGANVLTF.

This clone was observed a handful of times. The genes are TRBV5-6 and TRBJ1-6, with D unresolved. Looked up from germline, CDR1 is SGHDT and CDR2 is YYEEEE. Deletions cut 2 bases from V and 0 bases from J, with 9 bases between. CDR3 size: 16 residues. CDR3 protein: CASSFGVFSYNSPLHF. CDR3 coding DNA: TGTGCCAGCAGCTTCGGGGTATTCTCCTATAATTCACCCCTCCACTTT. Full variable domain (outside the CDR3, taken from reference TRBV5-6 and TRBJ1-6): DAGVTQSPTHLIKTRGQQVTLRCSPKSGHDTVSWYQQALGQGPQFIFQYYEEEERQRGNFPDRFSGHQFPNYSSELNVNALLLGDSALYLCASSFGVFSYNSPLHFGNGTRLTVT.

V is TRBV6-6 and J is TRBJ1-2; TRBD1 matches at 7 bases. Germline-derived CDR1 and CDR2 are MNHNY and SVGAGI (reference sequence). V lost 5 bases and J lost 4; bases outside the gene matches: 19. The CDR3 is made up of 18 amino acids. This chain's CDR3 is CASSPSSARQGYTYGYTF. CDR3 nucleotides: TGTGCCAGCAGTCCCTCCTCCGCACGACAGGGCTATACCTATGGCTACACCTTC.

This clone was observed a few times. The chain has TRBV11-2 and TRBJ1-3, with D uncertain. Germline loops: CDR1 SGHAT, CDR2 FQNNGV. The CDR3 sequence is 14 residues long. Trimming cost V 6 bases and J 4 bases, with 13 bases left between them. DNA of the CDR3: TGTGCCAGCAGTCCGGGTCGAGGCGGAAACACCATATATTTT. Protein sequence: CASSPGRGGNTIYF.

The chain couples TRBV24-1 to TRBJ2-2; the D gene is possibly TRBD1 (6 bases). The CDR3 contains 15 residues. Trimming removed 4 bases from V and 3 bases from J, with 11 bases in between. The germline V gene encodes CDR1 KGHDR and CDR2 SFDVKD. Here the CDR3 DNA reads TGTGCCACCAGTGAACAGGGTAGAGACACCGGGGAGCTGTTTTTT. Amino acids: CATSEQGRDTGELFF.

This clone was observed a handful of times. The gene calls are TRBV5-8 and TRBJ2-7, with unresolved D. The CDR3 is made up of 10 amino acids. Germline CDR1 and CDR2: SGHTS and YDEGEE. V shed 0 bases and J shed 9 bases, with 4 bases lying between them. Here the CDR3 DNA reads TGTGCCAGCAGCTTGGGCGGGCAGTACTTC. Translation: CASSLGGQYF.

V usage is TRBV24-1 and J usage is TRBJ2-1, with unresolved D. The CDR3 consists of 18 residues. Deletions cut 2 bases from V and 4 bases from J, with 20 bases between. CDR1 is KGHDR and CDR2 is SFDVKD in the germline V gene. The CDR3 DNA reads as TGTGCCACCAGTGATTCCCTCTACGGCCGACAAGTTTACAATGAGCAGTTCTTC. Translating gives CATSDSLYGRQVYNEQFF.

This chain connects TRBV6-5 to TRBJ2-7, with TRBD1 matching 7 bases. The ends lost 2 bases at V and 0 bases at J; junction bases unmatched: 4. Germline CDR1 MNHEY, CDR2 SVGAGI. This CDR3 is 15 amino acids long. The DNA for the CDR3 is TGTGCCAGCAGTTACCGGGACAGCGACTCCTACGAGCAGTACTTC. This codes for CASSYRDSDSYEQYF.

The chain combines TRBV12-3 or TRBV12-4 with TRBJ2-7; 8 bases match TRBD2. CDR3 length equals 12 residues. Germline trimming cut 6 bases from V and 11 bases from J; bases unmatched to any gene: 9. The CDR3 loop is CASSRQTGGEYF. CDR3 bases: TGTGCCAGCAGCCGACAGACGGGGGGGGAGTACTTC.

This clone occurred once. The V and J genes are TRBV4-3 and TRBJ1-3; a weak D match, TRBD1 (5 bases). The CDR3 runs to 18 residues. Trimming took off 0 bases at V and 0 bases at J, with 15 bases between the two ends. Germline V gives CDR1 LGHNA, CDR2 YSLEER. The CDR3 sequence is CASSQDLFRAGSGNTIYF. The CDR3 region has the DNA TGCGCCAGCAGCCAAGATCTTTTCAGGGCAGGCTCTGGAAACACCATATATTTT.

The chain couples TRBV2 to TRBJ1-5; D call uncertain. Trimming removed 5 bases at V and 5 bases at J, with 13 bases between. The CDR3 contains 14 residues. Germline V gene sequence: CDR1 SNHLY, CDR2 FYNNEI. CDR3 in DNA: TGTGCCAGCAGTTCCGTGGACTCATATCAGCCCCAGCATTTT. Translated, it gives CASSSVDSYQPQHF.

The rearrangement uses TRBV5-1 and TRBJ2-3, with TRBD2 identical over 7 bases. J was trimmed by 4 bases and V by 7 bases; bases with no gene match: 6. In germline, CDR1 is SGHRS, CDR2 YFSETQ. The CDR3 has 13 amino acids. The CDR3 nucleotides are TGCGCCAGCGCCGCGGGGGAAGCAGATACGCAGTATTTT. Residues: CASAAGEADTQYF.

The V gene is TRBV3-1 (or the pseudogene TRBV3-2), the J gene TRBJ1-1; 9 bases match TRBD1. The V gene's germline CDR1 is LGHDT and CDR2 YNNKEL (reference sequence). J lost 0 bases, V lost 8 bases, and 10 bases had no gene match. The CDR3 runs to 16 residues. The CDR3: CASGTGGKGVNTEAFF. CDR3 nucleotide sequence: TGTGCCAGCGGAACAGGGGGCAAAGGAGTGAACACTGAAGCTTTCTTT.

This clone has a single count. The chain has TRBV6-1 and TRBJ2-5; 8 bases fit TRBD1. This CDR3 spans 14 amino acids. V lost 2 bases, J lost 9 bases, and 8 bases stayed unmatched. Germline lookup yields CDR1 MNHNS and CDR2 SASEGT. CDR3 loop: CASSEQGGQVAQYF. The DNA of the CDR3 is TGTGCCAGCAGTGAACAGGGGGGACAGGTCGCCCAGTACTTC.

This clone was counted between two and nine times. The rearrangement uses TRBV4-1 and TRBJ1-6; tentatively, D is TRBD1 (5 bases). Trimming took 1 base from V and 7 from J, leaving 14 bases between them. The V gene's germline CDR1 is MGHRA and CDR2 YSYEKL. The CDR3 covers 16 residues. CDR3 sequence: CASSQGTSFQNSPLHF. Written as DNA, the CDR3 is TGCGCCAGCAGCCAAGGGACATCCTTCCAGAATTCACCCCTCCACTTT.

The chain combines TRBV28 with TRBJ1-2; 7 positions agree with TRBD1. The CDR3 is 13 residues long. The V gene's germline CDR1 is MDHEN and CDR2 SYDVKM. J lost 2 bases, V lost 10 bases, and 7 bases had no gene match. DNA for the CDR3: TGTGCCACCCACTCAGGGGGAAACTATGGCTACACCTTC. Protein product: CATHSGGNYGYTF.

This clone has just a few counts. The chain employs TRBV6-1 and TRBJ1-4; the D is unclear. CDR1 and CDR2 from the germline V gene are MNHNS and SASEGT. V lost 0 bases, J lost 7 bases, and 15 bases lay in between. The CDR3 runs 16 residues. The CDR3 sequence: CASSEASGNGGEKLFF. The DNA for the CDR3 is TGTGCCAGCAGTGAAGCGTCGGGAAACGGAGGTGAAAAACTGTTTTTT.

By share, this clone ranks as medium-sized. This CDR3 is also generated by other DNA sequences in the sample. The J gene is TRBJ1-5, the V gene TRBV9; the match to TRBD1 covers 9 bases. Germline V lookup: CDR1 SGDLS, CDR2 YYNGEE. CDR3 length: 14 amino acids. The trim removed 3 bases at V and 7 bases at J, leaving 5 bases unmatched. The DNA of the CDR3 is TGTGCCAGCAGCGACCGGGACAGGGACCAGCCCCAGCATTTT. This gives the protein CASSDRDRDQPQHF.

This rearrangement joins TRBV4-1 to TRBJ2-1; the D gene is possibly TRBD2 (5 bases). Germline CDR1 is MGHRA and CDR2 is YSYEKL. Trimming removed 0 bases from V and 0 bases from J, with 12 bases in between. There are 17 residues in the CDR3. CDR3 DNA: TGCGCCAGCAGCCAAGATACACGGAGCGGCTCCTACAATGAGCAGTTCTTC. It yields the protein CASSQDTRSGSYNEQFF.